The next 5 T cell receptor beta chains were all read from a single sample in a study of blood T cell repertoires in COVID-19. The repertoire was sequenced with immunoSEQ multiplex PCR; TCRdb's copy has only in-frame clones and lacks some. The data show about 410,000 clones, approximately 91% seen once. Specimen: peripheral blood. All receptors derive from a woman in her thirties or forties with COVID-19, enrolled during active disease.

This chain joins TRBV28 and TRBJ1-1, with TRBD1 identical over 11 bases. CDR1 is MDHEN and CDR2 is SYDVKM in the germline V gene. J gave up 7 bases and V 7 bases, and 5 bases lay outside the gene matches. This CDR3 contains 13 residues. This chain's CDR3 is CASIRTGGIEAFF. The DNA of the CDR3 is TGTGCCAGCATCAGGACAGGGGGCATTGAAGCTTTCTTT.

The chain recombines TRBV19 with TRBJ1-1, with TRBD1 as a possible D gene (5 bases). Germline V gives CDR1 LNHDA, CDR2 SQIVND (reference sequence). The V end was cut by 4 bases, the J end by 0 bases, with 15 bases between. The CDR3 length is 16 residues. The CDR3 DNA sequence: TGTGCCAGTAGTACCAATCCGACAGTGCTGAACACTGAAGCTTTCTTT. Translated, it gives CASSTNPTVLNTEAFF.

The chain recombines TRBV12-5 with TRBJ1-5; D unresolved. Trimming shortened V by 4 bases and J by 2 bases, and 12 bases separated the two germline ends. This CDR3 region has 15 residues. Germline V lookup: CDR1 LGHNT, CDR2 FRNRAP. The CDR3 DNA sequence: TGTGCTAGTGGTTCTGACAAGCTCGGCAATCAGCCCCAGCATTTT. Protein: CASGSDKLGNQPQHF.

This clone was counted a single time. CDR3 DNA: TGTGCCAGCAGCGTAGGTGAGGGAGGGGCCCCTATCTACGAGCAGTACTTC. Protein: CASSVGEGGAPIYEQYF. V and J are TRBV9 and TRBJ2-7, with 7 bases matching TRBD2. The junction had 12 bases not matched to a gene; V was cut back by 0 bases and J by 3 bases. This CDR3 is built from 17 residues. Germline-derived CDR1 and CDR2 are SGDLS and YYNGEE.

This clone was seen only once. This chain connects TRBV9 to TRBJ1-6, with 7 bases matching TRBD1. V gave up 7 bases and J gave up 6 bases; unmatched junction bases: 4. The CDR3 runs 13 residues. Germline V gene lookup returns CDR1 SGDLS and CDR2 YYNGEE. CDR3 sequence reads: CASSGTVNSPLHF. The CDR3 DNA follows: TGTGCCAGCTCCGGGACAGTTAATTCACCCCTCCACTTT.